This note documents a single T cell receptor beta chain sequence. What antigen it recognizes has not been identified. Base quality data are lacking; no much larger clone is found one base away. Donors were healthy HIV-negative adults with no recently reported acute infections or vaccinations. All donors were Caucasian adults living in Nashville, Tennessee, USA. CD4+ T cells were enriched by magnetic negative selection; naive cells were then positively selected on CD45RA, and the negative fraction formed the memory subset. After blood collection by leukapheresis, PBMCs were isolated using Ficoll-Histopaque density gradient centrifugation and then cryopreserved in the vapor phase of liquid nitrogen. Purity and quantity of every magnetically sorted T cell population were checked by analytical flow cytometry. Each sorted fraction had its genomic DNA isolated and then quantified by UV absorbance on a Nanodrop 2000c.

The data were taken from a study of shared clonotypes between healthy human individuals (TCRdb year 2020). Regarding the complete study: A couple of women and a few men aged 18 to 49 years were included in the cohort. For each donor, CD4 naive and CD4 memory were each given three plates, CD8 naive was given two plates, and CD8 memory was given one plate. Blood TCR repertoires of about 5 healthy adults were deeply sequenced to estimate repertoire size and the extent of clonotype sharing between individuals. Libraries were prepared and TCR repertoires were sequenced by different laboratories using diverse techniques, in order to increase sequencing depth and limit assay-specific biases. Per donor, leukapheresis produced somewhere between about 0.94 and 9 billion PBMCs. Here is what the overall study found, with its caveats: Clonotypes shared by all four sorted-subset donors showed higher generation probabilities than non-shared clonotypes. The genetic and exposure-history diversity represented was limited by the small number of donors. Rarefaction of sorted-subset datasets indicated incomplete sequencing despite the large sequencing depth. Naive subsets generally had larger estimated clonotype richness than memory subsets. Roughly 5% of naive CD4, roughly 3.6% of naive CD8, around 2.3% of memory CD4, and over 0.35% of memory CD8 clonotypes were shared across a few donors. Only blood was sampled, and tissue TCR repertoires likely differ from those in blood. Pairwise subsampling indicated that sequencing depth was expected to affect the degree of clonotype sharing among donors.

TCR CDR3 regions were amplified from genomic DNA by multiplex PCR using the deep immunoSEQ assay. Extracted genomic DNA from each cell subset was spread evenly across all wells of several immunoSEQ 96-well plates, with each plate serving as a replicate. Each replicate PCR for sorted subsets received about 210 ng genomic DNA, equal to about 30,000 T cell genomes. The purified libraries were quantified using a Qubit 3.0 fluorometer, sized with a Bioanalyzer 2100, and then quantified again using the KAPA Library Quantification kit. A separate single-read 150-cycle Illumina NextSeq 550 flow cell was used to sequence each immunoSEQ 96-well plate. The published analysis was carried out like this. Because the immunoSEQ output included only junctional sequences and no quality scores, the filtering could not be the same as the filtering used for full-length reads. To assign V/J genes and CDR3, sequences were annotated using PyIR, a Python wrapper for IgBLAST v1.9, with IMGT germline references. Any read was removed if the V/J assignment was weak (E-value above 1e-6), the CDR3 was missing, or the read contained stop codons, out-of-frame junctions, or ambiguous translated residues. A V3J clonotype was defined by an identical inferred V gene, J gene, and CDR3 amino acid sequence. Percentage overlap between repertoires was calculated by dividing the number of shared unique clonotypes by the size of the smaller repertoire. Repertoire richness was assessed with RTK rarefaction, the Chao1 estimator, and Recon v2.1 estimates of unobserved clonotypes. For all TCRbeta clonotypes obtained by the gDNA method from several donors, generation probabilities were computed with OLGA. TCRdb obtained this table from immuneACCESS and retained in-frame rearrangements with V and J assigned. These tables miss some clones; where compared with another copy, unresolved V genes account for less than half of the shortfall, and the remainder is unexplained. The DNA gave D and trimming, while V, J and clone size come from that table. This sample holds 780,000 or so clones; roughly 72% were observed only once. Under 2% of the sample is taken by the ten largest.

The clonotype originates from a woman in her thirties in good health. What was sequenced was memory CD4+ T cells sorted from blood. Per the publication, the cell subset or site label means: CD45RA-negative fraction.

CDR3 protein: CASSPVRALGEKLFF. The DNA is TGTGCCAGCTCACCAGTCCGGGCCCTAGGGGAAAAACTGTTTTTT. Recombination linked TRBV18 to TRBJ1-4; no D gene can be assigned with confidence. V gives up 2 bases and J gives up 8 bases, and the segment between their germline ends measures 15 bases. The CDR3 starts with the cysteine, ends with the phenylalanine, and has 15 residues. Just CDR3 DNA is preserved here, 45 bases in frame from base 1. According to the germline V gene, CDR1 reads KGHSH and CDR2 reads LQKENI.